This T cell receptor beta chain was documented in a study of shared clonotypes between healthy human individuals (dated by TCRdb to between 2020 and 2021). About the study as a whole: The cohort comprised a couple of women and a few men aged 18 to 49 years. The study deeply sequenced blood TCR repertoires of five healthy adults to estimate repertoire size and the extent of clonotype sharing between individuals. To increase sequencing depth and limit assay-specific biases, different laboratories used diverse techniques to prepare libraries and sequence TCR repertoires. Between about 0.85 and 9.5 billion PBMCs per donor were obtained by leukapheresis.

The full study reports these points: Pairwise subsampling indicated that sequencing depth was expected to affect the degree of clonotype sharing among donors. The genetic and exposure-history diversity represented was limited by the small number of donors. Sampling was restricted to blood, and TCR repertoires in tissue are likely to differ from TCR repertoires in blood.

Worth noting for this clone: Its cognate antigen has yet to be identified. One base away there is no much larger clone; base qualities are not given.

The CDR3, cysteine through phenylalanine, is 13 amino acids long. The retained sequence is limited to the CDR3, 39 bases, with the frame set at the first base. The germline V gene gives CDR1 as SGHVS and CDR2 as FQNEAQ. V lost 5 bases and J lost 6 bases; the stretch between them is 14 bases long. Donors were healthy HIV-negative adults with no recently reported acute infections or vaccinations. Every donor was a Caucasian adult living in Nashville, Tennessee, USA. In the unsorted samples, 90 million to 100 million PBMCs were counted, and genomic DNA was extracted using the QIAamp DNA Blood Mini kit. After blood collection by leukapheresis, PBMCs were isolated using Ficoll-Histopaque density gradient centrifugation and then cryopreserved in the vapor phase of liquid nitrogen. TCR CDR3 regions were amplified from genomic DNA by multiplex PCR using the deep immunoSEQ assay. For each cell subset, the extracted genomic DNA was distributed evenly across all wells of several immunoSEQ 96-well plates, and each plate served as one replicate. For unsorted PBMC, about 300 ng of genomic DNA, equivalent to approximately 30,000 T cell genomes, went into each replicate PCR. Genomic DNA from unsorted PBMC was sequenced over ten immunoSEQ deep assay plates. Purified libraries were quantified with a Qubit 3.0 fluorometer, sized on a Bioanalyzer 2100, and re-quantified with the KAPA Library Quantification kit. Every immunoSEQ 96-well plate was sequenced on a dedicated single-read 150-cycle Illumina NextSeq 550 flow cell. In the source study's methods: Because the immunoSEQ output held only junctional sequences and lacked quality scores, the filtering could not match the filtering applied to full-length reads. To assign V/J genes and CDR3, sequences were annotated against IMGT germline references using PyIR, a Python wrapper for IgBLAST v1.9. Any read was removed if the V/J assignment was weak (E-value above 1e-6), the CDR3 was missing, or the read contained stop codons, out-of-frame junctions, or ambiguous translated residues. V3J clonotypes were defined by identical inferred V gene, J gene, and CDR3 amino acid sequence. To compute the percentage overlap between repertoires, the number of shared unique clonotypes was divided by the size of the smaller repertoire. Richness of each repertoire was evaluated using RTK rarefaction, the Chao1 estimator, and Recon v2.1 estimates of unobserved clonotypes. TCRdb obtained this table from immuneACCESS and retained in-frame rearrangements with V and J assigned. These tables miss some clones; where compared with another copy, unresolved V genes account for less than half of the shortfall, and the remainder is unexplained. V, J and clone size derive from that table, while D and trimming were established from the DNA sequence. The sample includes 450,000 or so clones, with roughly three quarters observed a single time. The top ten constitute around 12% of the sample.

The material sequenced was PBMCs. Recombination joined TRBV7-8 with TRBJ2-7; matching of 5 bases hints at TRBD2 as the D gene. The receptor comes from a woman aged 40 to 50 in good health. Some clones in this sample may be carry-over from other donors' samples. The CDR3 sequence is CASSLRSGLEQYF. The DNA sequence reads TGTGCCAGCAGCCTAAGATCTGGACTCGAGCAGTACTTC.